The sequence of this TCR beta chain was determined in a study of T cell repertoires in cytomegalovirus infection. Overall study: Recently identified HLA-C-restricted CMV epitopes were used, and well-studied HLA-B-restricted CMV epitopes were used as well. Public TCR beta signatures indicated both CMV infection and matching HLA type.

TCRdb ran MiXCR on the reads and lists one entry per CDR3 protein. The sample has fewer than 950,000 distinct CDR3 sequences, around a third seen once. Germline CDR1 reads SGHTA; CDR2 reads FQGNSA. The CDR3 consists of 15 residues. V was cut by 2 bases and J by 5 bases, with 12 bases left in between. This clonotype was counted a few times. The antigen is undetermined. Study-level points and caveats: The ex vivo response was dominated by HLA-C-restricted CMV-specific TCR beta clonotypes. The study identified carriers of CMV plus the relevant HLA from cumulative public TCR beta family frequency.

The clonotype comes from a human donor in good health (CMV status not recorded). Some clones in this sample may be carry-over from other donors' samples. Material: cultured CD8+ T cells from PBMCs, obtained from culture after CMV antigen stimulation. The chain recombines TRBV7-2 with TRBJ2-2, with D perhaps being TRBD1 or TRBD2 (6 bases each). DNA of the CDR3: TGTGCCAGCAGCTTATGGGGGGCGGGTACCGGGGAGCTGTTTTTT. Protein product: CASSLWGAGTGELFF.